Listed below are T cell receptor beta chains from one sample, sequenced in a study of blood T cell repertoires in COVID-19. This table comes from immunoSEQ multiplex PCR, and its TCRdb copy is limited to in-frame clones, with some not included. The repertoire holds about 120,000 clones, with 60% to 75% as singletons. The sequenced sample was peripheral blood. The source is a woman between 65 and 79 years old with acute or convalescent COVID-19. The conserved cysteine and the conserved F or W are not part of the CDR3 here. Some rows have no size entry. The others give once, few or many, or a class for an expanded clone.

TRBJ2-1,NA,TRBV5-1,ASSLVPGQGNEQF
TRBJ2-2,NA,TRBV30,ASKTTPTGELF
TRBJ2-2,NA,TRBV6-2/TRBV6-3,ASSSGLASTGELF
TRBJ2-1,once,TRBV27,ASRGTYNEQF
TRBJ2-1,NA,TRBV6-5,ASSHGTGFYNEQF
TRBJ2-7,NA,TRBV3-1/TRBV3-2,ASSQGGIYEQY
TRBJ1-4,NA,TRBV7-2,ASSPGQGTNEKLF
TRBJ2-2,NA,TRBV3-1/TRBV3-2,ASSQGGANGELF
TRBJ1-1,few,TRBV6-5,ASRRGTDSEAF
TRBJ2-7,NA,TRBV10-3,AITTDREGEQY
TRBJ1-2,NA,TRBV19,ASSIDGQGRYGYT
TRBJ2-2,NA,TRBV7-8,ASSFQRTGLAGAPDRELF
TRBJ2-7,once,TRBV5-4,ASSLGLPTEQY
TRBJ2-7,once,TRBV19,ASSTSGGSSTYEQY
TRBJ1-2,NA,TRBV2,ASTGGSYT
TRBJ2-7,NA,TRBV18,ASSPRAQSSEQY
TRBJ2-7,NA,TRBV10-1,ASSDGGQEPYEQY